This TCR beta chain emerged from a study of blood T cell repertoires in COVID-19. V was cut by 4 bases and J by 1 base, with 14 bases left in between. The CDR3 totals 14 residues. Germline CDR1 GTSNPN, CDR2 SVGIG (reference sequence). Profiled with immunoSEQ multiplex PCR; TCRdb holds only in-frame clones, not every one. The sample contains about 130,000 clones, roughly three quarters of which appear only once. The origin of this receptor is a man older than 75 with acute or convalescent COVID-19. Sequences were obtained from peripheral blood. V gene TRBV30 combines with J gene TRBJ2-7; D is possibly TRBD2 (6 bases). As DNA, the CDR3 is TGTGCCTGGAATACAGGTGGAGGGTCCTACGAGCAGTACTTC. Its translation: CAWNTGGGSYEQYF.